These 6 T cell receptor beta chains came from one sample sequenced in a study of blood T cell repertoires in COVID-19. TCRdb's table, derived via immunoSEQ multiplex PCR, lists solely in-frame clones and lacks some. Among 55,000 to 80,000 clones listed, roughly four fifths were seen once. Sequencing used peripheral blood. Receptors originate from a man in his 60s with acute or convalescent COVID-19.

This clone has more than one count but fewer than ten. This rearrangement joins TRBV25-1 to TRBJ2-5, with D possibly TRBD1 on 7 matching bases. Germline values: CDR1 MGHDK, CDR2 SYGVNS. This CDR3 has 17 amino acids. The germline V and J ends were trimmed by 3 bases and 6 bases, with 23 bases remaining between them. The CDR3 DNA reads as TGTGCCAGCAGTGAGGCTCCATGGGCAGGGGGGCAGAAGACCCAGTACTTC. The encoded protein is CASSEAPWAGGQKTQYF.

This clone was recorded once. V is TRBV9 and J is TRBJ1-2; 7 positions agree with TRBD1. CDR1 SGDLS and CDR2 YYNGEE come from the germline V gene. The CDR3 consists of 13 residues. J was trimmed by 8 bases and V by 4 bases; bases with no gene match: 8. The CDR3 DNA follows: TGTGCCAGCAGCACTACAGGGGTGCGAGGCTACACCTTC. It encodes CASSTTGVRGYTF. Together with reference TRBV9 and TRBJ1-2, the CDR3 gives the full variable domain: DSGVTQTPKHLITATGQRVTLRCSPRSGDLSVYWYQQSLDQGLQFLIQYYNGEERAKGNILERFSAQQFPDLHSELNLSSLELGDSALYFCASSTTGVRGYTFGSGTRLTVV.

The rearrangement links TRBV27 to TRBJ1-6; the match to TRBD1 covers 8 bases. Germline CDR1 MNHEY, CDR2 SMNVEV (reference sequence). The junction had 9 bases not matched to a gene; V was cut back by 5 bases and J by 9 bases. This CDR3 is built from 15 residues. This chain's CDR3 is CASSRGQGRGSPLHF. The CDR3 DNA reads TGTGCCAGCAGTCGCGGACAGGGTCGGGGTTCACCCCTCCACTTT.

A few counts support this clone. The J gene is TRBJ2-2, the V gene TRBV3-1 (or the pseudogene TRBV3-2); the D gene is possibly TRBD2 (5 bases). The ends were cut back, 2 bases at V and 5 bases at J, with 15 bases in the middle. Germline lookup yields CDR1 LGHDT and CDR2 YNNKEL (reference sequence). This CDR3 contains 16 residues. The CDR3 bases are TGTGCCAGCAGCCAATCCCCGATCCCGGGGACCGGGGAGCTGTTTTTT. Encoded protein: CASSQSPIPGTGELFF.

This chain links TRBV19 with TRBJ2-6, with D possibly being TRBD2 (5 bases). V was trimmed by 3 bases and J by 0 bases, leaving 9 bases between them. Germline V lookup: CDR1 LNHDA, CDR2 SQIVND (reference sequence). This CDR3 is built from 16 residues. CDR3: CASSIGGGSGANVLTF. CDR3 bases: TGTGCCAGTAGTATTGGCGGAGGCTCTGGGGCCAACGTCCTGACTTTC.

Concerning this clone itself: The junction differs from germline at one of its ends, possibly a read error. The V gene is TRBV7-7, the J gene TRBJ2-5; 9 nucleotides agree with TRBD2. Germline V gives CDR1 SSHAT, CDR2 FNYEAQ (reference sequence). The CDR3 loop spans 15 amino acids. The CDR3 is CASSLGTSRQETQYF. Written as DNA, the CDR3 is TGTGCTAGCAGCTTAGGGACTAGCCGACAAGAGACCCAGTACTTC.